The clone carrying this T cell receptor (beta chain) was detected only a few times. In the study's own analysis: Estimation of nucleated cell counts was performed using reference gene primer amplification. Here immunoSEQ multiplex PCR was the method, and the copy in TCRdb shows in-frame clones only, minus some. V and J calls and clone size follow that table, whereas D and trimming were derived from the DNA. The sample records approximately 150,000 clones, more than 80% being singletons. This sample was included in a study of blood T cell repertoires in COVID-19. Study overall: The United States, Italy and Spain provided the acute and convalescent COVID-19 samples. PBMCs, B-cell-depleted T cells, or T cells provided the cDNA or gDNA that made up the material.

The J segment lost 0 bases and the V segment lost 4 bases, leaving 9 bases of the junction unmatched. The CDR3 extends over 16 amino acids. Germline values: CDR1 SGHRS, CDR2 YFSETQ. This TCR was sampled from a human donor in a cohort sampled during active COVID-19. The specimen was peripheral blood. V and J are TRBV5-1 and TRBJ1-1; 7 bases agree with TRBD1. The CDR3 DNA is TGCGCCAGCAGCGGGGGGACAGCTGAAATGAACACTGAAGCTTTCTTT. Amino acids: CASSGGTAEMNTEAFF.